Following are 25 T cell receptor beta chains from one sample sequenced in a study of blood T cell repertoires in COVID-19. This table comes from immunoSEQ multiplex PCR, and its TCRdb copy is limited to in-frame clones, with some not included. Of 390,000 or so clones in the sample, 80% to 90% were seen once. The sequenced material came from PBMCs or T cells enriched from blood (not recorded which). The receptors stem from a man younger than 30 who had recovered from COVID-19.

The chain joins TRBV28 to TRBJ2-2; 8 bases fit TRBD2. CDR3 length equals 13 residues. V shed 7 bases and J 6 bases; nucleotides not matched to a gene: 4. Germline-derived CDR1 and CDR2 are MDHEN and SYDVKM. CDR3 DNA: TGTGCCAGCATCTCCGGGGGGGCCGGGGAGCTGTTTTTT. This sequence encodes CASISGGAGELFF.

This rearrangement joins TRBV27 to TRBJ2-7; 14 bases fit TRBD2. Germline lookup yields CDR1 MNHEY and CDR2 SMNVEV (reference sequence). The CDR3 loop spans 17 amino acids. The V segment lost 4 bases and the J segment 2 bases; nucleotides outside the gene matches: 7. The DNA of the CDR3 is TGTGCCAGCAGTTCACGGACTAGCGGGGGGCAAACCTACGAGCAGTACTTC. Its translation: CASSSRTSGGQTYEQYF.

V is TRBV19 and J is TRBJ1-2; D gene uncertain. V was cut by 4 bases and J by 7 bases, with 28 bases left in between. Germline V gene data show CDR1 as LNHDA and CDR2 as SQIVND (reference sequence). The CDR3 is 18 amino acids. CDR3 protein: CASSTPGGRRGWLGGYTF. The CDR3 nucleotides are TGTGCCAGTAGTACCCCGGGAGGTCGACGTGGGTGGTTGGGTGGCTACACCTTC.

The chain links TRBV28 to TRBJ1-1, with D hard to call. The germline V gene encodes CDR1 MDHEN and CDR2 SYDVKM. The CDR3 totals 14 residues. V was pared by 2 bases and J by 0 bases, with 7 bases between. In DNA form, the CDR3 reads TGTGCCAGCAGTTTACAGGTAATGAACACTGAAGCTTTCTTT. Its protein is CASSLQVMNTEAFF.

The chain has TRBV11-2 and TRBJ2-1; D is unclear. Germline assignment: CDR1 SGHAT and CDR2 FQNNGV. The CDR3 has 13 amino acids. V lost 5 bases to trimming and J lost 6 bases, with 11 bases between them. This chain's CDR3 is CASSNTPSNEQFF. CDR3 DNA: TGTGCCAGCAGCAACACTCCTAGCAATGAGCAGTTCTTC. Drawing the rest from reference TRBV11-2 and TRBJ2-1, the complete variable domain is EAGVAQSPRYKIIEKRQSVAFWCNPISGHATLYWYQQILGQGPKLLIQFQNNGVVDDSQLPKDRFSAERLKGVDSTLKIQPAKLEDSAVYLCASSNTPSNEQFFGPGTRLTVL.

The V and J genes are TRBV5-1 and TRBJ2-3; 8 bases map to TRBD2. CDR1 and CDR2 from the germline V gene are SGHRS and YFSETQ. This CDR3 spans 18 amino acids. V trimming: 0 bases; J trimming: 1 base; junction bases outside the gene matches: 10. CDR3 bases: TGCGCCAGCAGCTTGGCCCGCAGGACTAGCTCTGGCACAGATACGCAGTATTTT. Protein product: CASSLARRTSSGTDTQYF.

The chain links TRBV5-6 to TRBJ1-5; no clear D gene. In germline, CDR1 is SGHDT, CDR2 YYEEEE. Trimming took off 0 bases at V and 0 bases at J, with 7 bases between the two ends. CDR3 size: 15 residues. The chain's CDR3 is CASSLVRDSNQPQHF. The CDR3, as DNA: TGTGCCAGCAGCTTGGTGCGGGATAGCAATCAGCCCCAGCATTTT.

V and J are TRBV4-3 and TRBJ2-2; perhaps TRBD2 as D (6 bases). The CDR3 runs 17 residues. Trimming removed 0 bases from V and 5 bases from J, with 16 bases in between. Per the germline V gene, CDR1 is LGHNA and CDR2 is YSLEER. In nucleotides, the CDR3 is TGCGCCAGCAGCCAAGATCCACCGGGAGTAGGAACCGGGGAGCTGTTTTTT. This sequence encodes CASSQDPPGVGTGELFF.

The V and J genes are TRBV28 and TRBJ1-1; a weak D match, TRBD1 (5 bases). Deletions cut 2 bases from V and 4 bases from J, with 23 bases between. This CDR3 region has 18 residues. Germline values: CDR1 MDHEN, CDR2 SYDVKM. CDR3 DNA: TGTGCCAGCAGTTTAAGCCGACCACGCGGGGGGATAAGCACTGAAGCTTTCTTT. This encodes CASSLSRPRGGISTEAFF. The entire variable domain, with the rest obtained from reference TRBV28 and TRBJ1-1, is as follows: DVKVTQSSRYLVKRTGEKVFLECVQDMDHENMFWYRQDPGLGLRLIYFSYDVKMKEKGDIPEGYSVSREKKERFSLILESASTNQTSMYLCASSLSRPRGGISTEAFFGQGTRLTVV.

The V and J genes are TRBV7-2 and TRBJ1-6, with TRBD1 identical over 7 bases. CDR1 is SGHTA, CDR2 FQGNSA, per germline. The J segment lost 7 bases and the V segment lost 1 base, leaving 1 base of the junction unmatched. This CDR3 has 14 amino acids. As DNA, the CDR3 is TGTGCCAGCAGCTTAGGGGACAGAAATTCACCCCTCCACTTT. This encodes CASSLGDRNSPLHF.

The CDR3 bases are TGTGCCAGCAGCCAAGTAGCGGTTGAGCAGTTCTTC. This encodes CASSQVAVEQFF. This chain links TRBV3-1 (or the pseudogene TRBV3-2) with TRBJ2-1; a weak D match, TRBD2 (6 bases). The V gene's germline CDR1 is LGHDT and CDR2 YNNKEL (reference sequence). This CDR3 spans 12 amino acids. V was shortened by 1 base and J by 9 bases, with 7 bases between the two germline ends.

The chain recombines TRBV7-6 with TRBJ1-2, with D possibly matching TRBD1 (6 bases). The CDR3 has 13 residues. Trimming shortened V by 4 bases and J by 6 bases, and 12 bases separated the two germline ends. Germline CDR1 is SGHVS and CDR2 is FNYEAQ. CDR3 in amino acids: CASSSIQGNGYTF. In DNA form, the CDR3 reads TGTGCCAGCAGCTCGATACAGGGAAATGGCTACACCTTC.

The chain uses TRBV5-6 and TRBJ1-6, with D unresolved. CDR3 size: 15 residues. The germline V gene encodes CDR1 SGHDT and CDR2 YYEEEE. V was clipped by 9 bases and J by 1 base, with 14 bases between them. CDR3 nucleotides: TGTGCCACCCCTCGGGAGGGTTCCTATAATTCACCCCTCCACTTT. Encoded protein: CATPREGSYNSPLHF.

The chain is built from TRBV12-3 or TRBV12-4 and TRBJ1-5; tentatively, D is TRBD1 (5 bases). Trimming removed 8 bases from V and 6 bases from J, with 14 bases in between. The CDR3 runs 13 residues. The CDR3: CASGLGGGQPQHF. The CDR3 coding sequence is TGTGCCAGCGGCCTCGGGGGGGGTCAGCCCCAGCATTTT.

The gene calls are TRBV5-1 and TRBJ2-7; 8 bases map to TRBD1. The CDR3 loop spans 17 amino acids. In germline, CDR1 is SGHRS, CDR2 YFSETQ. J lost 4 bases, V lost 1 base, and 13 bases had no gene match. CDR3 DNA sequence: TGCGCCAGCAGCTTGCGAGGAGGAGACAGGGGACGGTACGAGCAGTACTTC. The encoded protein is CASSLRGGDRGRYEQYF.

V usage is TRBV9 and J usage is TRBJ2-1; TRBD2 matches 7 bases. The V segment lost 0 bases and the J segment 2 bases; nucleotides outside the gene matches: 2. Germline CDR1 is SGDLS and CDR2 is YYNGEE. This CDR3 comprises 15 residues. For the CDR3, the DNA is TGTGCCAGCAGCGTAGAACTAGCGACCTACAATGAGCAGTTCTTC. It yields the protein CASSVELATYNEQFF.

V is TRBV5-1 and J is TRBJ1-3; D not certain. The CDR3 length is 15 residues. Germline V gene data show CDR1 as SGHRS and CDR2 as YFSETQ. V lost 0 bases to trimming and J lost 0 bases, with 7 bases between them. The CDR3 nucleotides are TGCGCCAGCAGCTTGGCTGCCGGCTCTGGAAACACCATATATTTT. Amino acids: CASSLAAGSGNTIYF.

The chain is built from TRBV9 and TRBJ2-3; D perhaps matches TRBD1 (5 bases). Germline CDR1 SGDLS, CDR2 YYNGEE. The CDR3 is 15 residues long. Between the trimmed V and J ends, which lost 2 bases and 0 bases, there was a span of 10 bases. The CDR3 spells CASSVWGGSTDTQYF. CDR3 nucleotides: TGTGCCAGCAGCGTCTGGGGCGGTAGCACAGATACGCAGTATTTT. Complete variable domain (other parts from reference TRBV9 and TRBJ2-3): DSGVTQTPKHLITATGQRVTLRCSPRSGDLSVYWYQQSLDQGLQFLIQYYNGEERAKGNILERFSAQQFPDLHSELNLSSLELGDSALYFCASSVWGGSTDTQYFGPGTRLTVL.

The V gene is TRBV19, the J gene TRBJ2-5; 12 bases fit TRBD2. The CDR3 extends over 16 amino acids. V shed 7 bases, J shed 1 base, and the junction held 7 bases outside the gene matches. Germline V gene data show CDR1 as LNHDA and CDR2 as SQIVND (reference sequence). The CDR3 bases are TGTGCCAGTACCGCACTAGCGGGGGGTCCCCAAGAGACCCAGTACTTC. This translates into CASTALAGGPQETQYF.

The chain joins TRBV6-2 or TRBV6-3 to TRBJ1-5; D call uncertain. V lost 7 bases and J 1 base, leaving 14 bases between the germline ends. Germline CDR1 and CDR2: MNHEY and SVGEGT. This CDR3 spans 15 amino acids. The CDR3 coding sequence is TGTGCCAGCACCCCCTCGGGGTTGAGCAATCAGCCCCAGCATTTT. Amino acids: CASTPSGLSNQPQHF.

The rearrangement joins TRBV28 to TRBJ2-1; 12 bases line up with TRBD2. Per the germline V gene, CDR1 is MDHEN and CDR2 is SYDVKM. V lost 5 bases to trimming and J lost 5 bases; unmatched junction nucleotides: 16. The CDR3 runs to 19 residues. CDR3 in amino acids: CASSLISPLAGGKDNEQFF. The DNA for the CDR3 is TGTGCCAGCAGTCTCATATCCCCCCTAGCGGGGGGGAAGGACAATGAGCAGTTCTTC.

The genes are TRBV27 and TRBJ2-7; D is possibly TRBD2 (5 bases). Germline V gene lookup returns CDR1 MNHEY and CDR2 SMNVEV (reference sequence). CDR3 length: 18 residues. V lost 8 bases to trimming and J lost 4 bases, with 30 bases between them. CDR3 DNA sequence: TGTGCCAGCGGCAGGAGGTTTGGGTTGAGTGGGAGCCGGTACGAGCAGTACTTC. Its protein is CASGRRFGLSGSRYEQYF.

This clone was detected only a few times. The V and J genes are TRBV4-2 and TRBJ2-3, with TRBD2 matching 10 bases. The V and J ends lost 0 bases and 3 bases, in that order; junction bases with no gene match: 12. Looked up from germline, CDR1 is LGHNA and CDR2 is YNFKEQ. The CDR3 covers 19 residues. CDR3 residues: CASSQDIAGGRDRTDTQYF. CDR3 in DNA: TGTGCCAGCAGCCAAGACATAGCGGGGGGCCGGGATAGGACAGATACGCAGTATTTT.

This chain links TRBV6-5 with TRBJ2-5, with a tentative D call TRBD2 (5 bases). Trimming cost V 6 bases and J 4 bases, with 18 bases left between them. This CDR3 comprises 15 residues. Germline V gives CDR1 MNHEY, CDR2 SVGAGI. CDR3 residues: CASSLGPSRGETQYF. For the CDR3, the DNA is TGTGCCAGCAGCCTTGGACCCTCACGGGGAGAGACCCAGTACTTC.

The rearrangement uses TRBV3-1 (or the pseudogene TRBV3-2) and TRBJ1-1; D unresolved. CDR1 and CDR2 (germline): LGHDT, YNNKEL (reference sequence). Trimming pared 2 bases from V and 2 bases from J, leaving 12 bases between. The CDR3 totals 15 residues. The chain's CDR3 is CASSQTTGSNTEAFF. Written as DNA, the CDR3 is TGTGCCAGCAGCCAAACGACTGGGTCCAACACTGAAGCTTTCTTT.